These 10 T cell receptor beta chains were all obtained from the same sample, sequenced in a study of blood T cell repertoires in COVID-19. The protocol was immunoSEQ multiplex PCR, while the TCRdb copy is restricted to in-frame clones and leaves out a portion. The sample holds over 200,000 clones; less than 85% are singletons and the top ten take about 2%. The sample was PBMCs or T cells enriched from blood (not recorded which). All receptors derive from a man aged 55 to 70 who had recovered from COVID-19.

Remarks on this clone: Mismatch with germline at one junction end may stem from a read error. For the CDR3, the DNA is TGTGCCAGCACTTTAAACGGGGAAGAGACCCAGTACTTC. Its translation is CASTLNGEETQYF. The chain is built from TRBV12-3 or TRBV12-4 and TRBJ2-5; D might be TRBD2 (5 bases). This CDR3 is 13 amino acids long.

The chain uses TRBV11-2 and TRBJ1-1; 8 nucleotides match TRBD1. CDR3 length: 14 residues. The trim removed 5 bases at V and 5 bases at J, leaving 7 bases unmatched. Per the germline V gene, CDR1 is SGHAT and CDR2 is FQNNGV. For the CDR3, the DNA is TGTGCCAGCAGCGTTGGACAGGGTATGACTGAAGCTTTCTTT. It specifies CASSVGQGMTEAFF. The full variable domain, completed using reference TRBV11-2 and TRBJ1-1, is EAGVAQSPRYKIIEKRQSVAFWCNPISGHATLYWYQQILGQGPKLLIQFQNNGVVDDSQLPKDRFSAERLKGVDSTLKIQPAKLEDSAVYLCASSVGQGMTEAFFGQGTRLTVV.

The chain carries TRBV5-6 and TRBJ1-6; TRBD1 matches at 7 bases. The CDR3 is 16 amino acids. Germline V gives CDR1 SGHDT, CDR2 YYEEEE. After removal of 1 base from V and 4 bases from J, the junction contained 5 bases not matched to a gene. The CDR3 spells CASSLSGGLYNSPLHF. The CDR3 bases are TGTGCCAGCAGCTTGTCAGGGGGACTTTATAATTCACCCCTCCACTTT.

The J gene is TRBJ1-2, the V gene TRBV5-1, with D uncertain. Germline lookup yields CDR1 SGHRS and CDR2 YFSETQ. There are 14 residues in the CDR3. Trimming pared 3 bases from V and 6 bases from J, leaving 15 bases between. The CDR3 loop is CASSSPSGLDGYTF. The DNA of the CDR3 is TGCGCCAGCAGCTCCCCGTCAGGCTTGGATGGCTACACCTTC. Combining the CDR3 with reference TRBV5-1 and TRBJ1-2 gives the whole variable domain KAGVTQTPRYLIKTRGQQVTLSCSPISGHRSVSWYQQTPGQGLQFLFEYFSETQRNKGNFPGRFSGRQFSNSRSEMNVSTLELGDSALYLCASSSPSGLDGYTFGSGTRLTVV.

The chain has TRBV3-1 (or the pseudogene TRBV3-2) and TRBJ2-5; 8 nucleotides match TRBD2. Germline CDR1 reads LGHDT; CDR2 reads YNNKEL (reference sequence). The CDR3 sequence is 13 residues long. V lost 5 bases, J lost 4 bases, and 3 bases stayed unmatched. CDR3: CASSERGIETQYF. CDR3 sequence (DNA): TGTGCCAGCAGCGAGCGGGGGATAGAGACCCAGTACTTC.

The genes are TRBV19 and TRBJ1-1; TRBD1 matches 8 bases. CDR1 and CDR2 (germline): LNHDA, SQIVND (reference sequence). V trimming: 6 bases; J trimming: 1 base; junction bases outside the gene matches: 13. CDR3 length equals 17 residues. CDR3 DNA sequence: TGTGCCAGTAGGAGGACAGGGCTGGACCCTTCGAACACTGAAGCTTTCTTT. This sequence encodes CASRRTGLDPSNTEAFF.

The chain recombines TRBV6-5 with TRBJ2-7; D unclear. CDR1 and CDR2 from the germline V gene are MNHEY and SVGAGI. The CDR3 totals 13 residues. The V and J ends lost 8 bases and 2 bases respectively, with 13 bases between them. Here the CDR3 reads CASEVTGAYEQYF. CDR3 in DNA: TGTGCCAGCGAAGTCACCGGTGCCTACGAGCAGTACTTC.

This chain joins TRBV15 and TRBJ2-7; the D gene is possibly TRBD2 (5 bases). Germline V gives CDR1 LNHNV, CDR2 YYDKDF (reference sequence). With 0 bases removed from V and 7 bases from J, the gap between germline ends came to 10 bases. The CDR3 is 13 residues long. CDR3 DNA sequence: TGTGCCACCAGCAGAGAGAGGGCCAGGGAGCAGTACTTC. Its translation: CATSRERAREQYF. The full variable domain, in which reference TRBV15 and TRBJ2-7 provide the parts outside the CDR3, is DAMVIQNPRYQVTQFGKPVTLSCSQTLNHNVMYWYQQKSSQAPKLLFHYYDKDFNNEADTPDNFQSRRPNTSFCFLDIRSPGLGDTAMYLCATSRERAREQYFGPGTRLTVT.

The gene calls are TRBV5-6 and TRBJ2-5; possible D gene TRBD1, 5 bases. Germline lookup yields CDR1 SGHDT and CDR2 YYEEEE. This CDR3 region has 14 residues. V gave up 2 bases and J gave up 1 base, with 9 bases separating them. For the CDR3, the DNA is TGTGCCAGCAGCTTTTTAACAGGCCAAGAGACCCAGTACTTC. It translates to CASSFLTGQETQYF.

This chain links TRBV7-6 with TRBJ2-2; D might be TRBD2 (6 bases). This CDR3 is 12 amino acids long. CDR1 and CDR2 (germline): SGHVS, FNYEAQ. Trimming took 5 bases from V and 6 from J, leaving 7 bases between them. In DNA, the CDR3 is TGTGCCAGCAGCACTAGCTCCGGGGAGCTGTTTTTT. As protein: CASSTSSGELFF.